The 28 T cell receptor beta chains listed next were all sequenced from one sample in a study of immune heterogeneity within non-small cell lung tumors. Template material comprised bulk tumor genomic DNA at roughly 650 ng per sample. Biopsies that were spaced far apart were taken, several per primary tumor, during surgery. Samples came from untreated patients having curative surgery for newly diagnosed non-small cell lung cancer. The TCR beta CDR3 region was amplified by multiplex PCR employing 32 V and 13 J primers. One entry per CDR3 protein, called by TCRdb with MiXCR from the multiplex PCR reads. The sample lists roughly 3,000 distinct CDR3 sequences; 40% to 60% were seen once. The sequenced sample was lung tumor tissue. The receptors shown here come from a man aged 55 to 70 with non-small cell lung cancer.

As for this clonotype: Given the absence of the conserved phenylalanine or tryptophan at the CDR3 end, a read error is likely. The rearrangement joins TRBV28 to TRBJ1-2; D is ambiguous. The CDR3 is 12 residues long. Germline CDR1 and CDR2: MDHEN and SYDVKM. CDR3: CASSLARYVYTL. The CDR3 bases are TGTGCCAGCAGTCTAGCGCGGTATGTCTACACCCTC.

This clonotype was counted once. In nucleotides, the CDR3 is TGTGCCAGCACCCACGGGGTCGCGTGGCCCCCGAGCTCTGGAAACACCATATATTTT. It codes for CASTHGVAWPPSSGNTIYF. The gene calls are TRBV28 and TRBJ1-3; D is undetermined. V lost 7 bases to trimming and J lost 0 bases, with 25 bases between them. The CDR3 has 19 amino acids. From germline, CDR1 is MDHEN and CDR2 SYDVKM.

The chain uses TRBV11-1 and TRBJ1-2; 8 nucleotides line up with TRBD1. The CDR3 sequence is 13 residues long. From germline, CDR1 is SGHAT and CDR2 FQDESV (reference sequence). V shed 5 bases and J 4 bases; nucleotides not matched to a gene: 3. The CDR3 DNA is TGTGCCAGCAGCAAGGACAGGGCCTATGGCTACACCTTC. Translating gives CASSKDRAYGYTF.

As regards this clonotype: One base away lies a much larger clone, so this may be a sequencing read error. The J gene is TRBJ2-1, the V gene TRBV12-3 or TRBV12-4, with D uncertain. The CDR3 spans 13 residues. The DNA of the CDR3 is TGTGCCGGCAGTTTAGGCTATCACAATGAGCAGTTCTTC. Protein sequence: CAGSLGYHNEQFF.

This sequence joins TRBV6-1 and TRBJ2-7; D is possibly TRBD2 (5 bases). This CDR3 has 14 residues. CDR1 MNHNS and CDR2 SASEGT come from the germline V gene. V was trimmed by 7 bases and J by 2 bases, leaving 15 bases between them. The CDR3 here is CASNDESGAYEQYF. In DNA, the CDR3 is TGTGCCAGCAACGACGAATCCGGGGCCTACGAGCAGTACTTC.

CDR3 nucleotides: TGCAGTGCTAGTAGGACTAGCGGGAGTCGGGGGGATACGCAGTATTTT. This sequence encodes CSASRTSGSRGDTQYF. This rearrangement joins TRBV20-1 to TRBJ2-3; TRBD2 matches 13 bases. CDR3 size: 16 residues. Trimming took 3 bases from V and 6 from J; bases not matched to a gene: 9. Looked up from germline, CDR1 is DFQATT and CDR2 is SNEGSKA (reference sequence).

By its share, this clonotype is medium-sized. This chain joins TRBV14 and TRBJ2-5; 12 bases align to TRBD1. The V segment lost 2 bases and the J segment 7 bases; nucleotides outside the gene matches: 5. CDR3 length equals 15 residues. The germline gives CDR1 SGHDN, CDR2 FVKESK. The CDR3 bases are TGTGCCAGCAGCCAACTTACGGGACAGGGGGCGACCCAGTACTTC. Translated: CASSQLTGQGATQYF.

This clonotype turned up a few times. Germline and junction disagree at one end, which may indicate a read error. The genes are TRBV27 and TRBJ1-1, with TRBD1 identical over 8 bases. From germline, CDR1 is MNHEY and CDR2 SMNVEV (reference sequence). The CDR3 extends over 15 amino acids. This CDR3 reads CTSSRTGWDDTGAFF. Written as DNA, the CDR3 is TGTACCAGCAGTCGGACAGGGTGGGATGACACTGGAGCTTTCTTT.

This clonotype is categorized as medium-sized (0.01 to 0.1%). This rearrangement joins TRBV7-8 to TRBJ1-2, with D tentatively TRBD1 (6 bases). CDR1 and CDR2 (germline): SGHVS, FQNEAQ. The V end lost 2 bases, the J end lost 2 bases, and 9 bases lay between the germline ends. The CDR3 sequence is 14 residues long. The DNA of the CDR3 is TGTGCCAGCAGCTTACCACAGGGCAACTATGGCTACACCTTC. Translated: CASSLPQGNYGYTF.

The chain is built from TRBV12-3 or TRBV12-4 and TRBJ1-1; tentatively, D is TRBD1 (5 bases). V was pared by 0 bases and J by 6 bases, with 11 bases between. This CDR3 has 14 amino acids. The CDR3 region is CASSLARGLPEAFF. DNA for the CDR3: TGTGCCAGCAGTTTAGCGAGGGGACTACCTGAAGCTTTCTTT.

This clonotype was seen a handful of times. This rearrangement joins TRBV20-1 to TRBJ2-3; D is undetermined. Germline V gives CDR1 DFQATT, CDR2 SNEGSKA (reference sequence). The CDR3 is made up of 11 amino acids. Trimming took 1 base from V and 4 from J, leaving 3 bases between them. The CDR3 is CSARAADTQYF. The DNA for the CDR3 is TGCAGTGCTAGAGCAGCAGATACGCAGTATTTT.

By share, this clonotype ranks as medium-sized. This sequence joins TRBV6-1 and TRBJ1-6; weak D call: TRBD1 (5 bases). The CDR3 covers 15 residues. Looked up from germline, CDR1 is MNHNS and CDR2 is SASEGT. V gave up 5 bases and J gave up 5 bases, with 13 bases separating them. The CDR3 sequence is CASSPPRGNNSPLHF. CDR3 in DNA: TGTGCCAGCAGTCCCCCCCGGGGCAATAATTCACCCCTCCACTTT.

By sample fraction, this clonotype is medium-sized. The chain couples TRBV5-5 to TRBJ1-6, with unresolved D. V was cut by 0 bases and J by 8 bases, with 6 bases left in between. Germline V CDR1 and CDR2: SGHKS, YYEKEE (reference sequence). The CDR3 contains 13 residues. The CDR3 DNA is TGTGCCAGCAGCTTGGCGTCCGATTCACCCCTCCACTTT. Encoded protein: CASSLASDSPLHF.

In its sample, this clonotype was seen once. V and J are TRBV15 and TRBJ2-4; D could derive from TRBD1 or TRBD2 (6 bases each). V was cut by 5 bases and J by 0 bases, with 11 bases left in between. CDR1 and CDR2 from the germline V gene are LNHNV and YYDKDF (reference sequence). This CDR3 is 15 amino acids long. CDR3 DNA sequence: TGTGCCACCAGCCCCCGGGGGCTAGCCAAAAACATTCAGTACTTC. This translates into CATSPRGLAKNIQYF. Full variable domain (missing parts from reference TRBV15 and TRBJ2-4): DAMVIQNPRYQVTQFGKPVTLSCSQTLNHNVMYWYQQKSSQAPKLLFHYYDKDFNNEADTPDNFQSRRPNTSFCFLDIRSPGLGDTAMYLCATSPRGLAKNIQYFGAGTRLSVL.

Here the CDR3 reads CASSPPQGNGNTIYF. The CDR3 region has the DNA TGTGCCAGCAGTCCACCACAGGGAAATGGAAACACCATATATTTT. The chain employs TRBV28 and TRBJ1-3; a possible D gene is TRBD1 (6 bases). CDR1 and CDR2 (germline): MDHEN, SYDVKM. V was cut by 5 bases and J by 3 bases, with 14 bases left in between. This CDR3 is 15 amino acids long.

V and J are TRBV19 and TRBJ2-7; TRBD2 matches 10 bases. The V gene's germline CDR1 is LNHDA and CDR2 SQIVND (reference sequence). The CDR3 sequence is 16 residues long. V shed 2 bases, J shed 2 bases, and the junction held 6 bases outside the gene matches. The CDR3 nucleotides are TGTGCCAGTAGTATAACCCTAGCGGGGGAAACCTACGAGCAGTACTTC. It specifies CASSITLAGETYEQYF.

This clonotype came up once. It may be a read error: a sequence one base away is much more abundant. The chain couples TRBV6-1 to TRBJ1-2; the D gene is possibly TRBD1 (6 bases). Trimming removed 3 bases from V and 6 bases from J, with 11 bases in between. The CDR3 extends over 13 amino acids. CDR1 MNHNS and CDR2 SASEGT come from the germline V gene. CDR3 bases: TGTGCCAGCAGTGATGGAGGGGGAAATGGCTACACCTTC. Translated, it gives CASSDGGGNGYTF.

This clonotype was detected only once. V is TRBV12-3 or TRBV12-4 and J is TRBJ2-7; TRBD2 is a possible D gene (6 bases). The CDR3 is 13 residues long. Trimming took off 6 bases at V and 2 bases at J, with 11 bases between the two ends. In DNA form, the CDR3 reads TGTGCCAGCAGCTTGCGGGAAGCCTACGAGCAGTACTTC. Amino acid sequence: CASSLREAYEQYF.

By share, this clonotype ranks as large (0.1 to 1%). V and J are TRBV20-1 and TRBJ2-7; D gene unclear. CDR1 is DFQATT and CDR2 is SNEGSKA in the germline V gene (reference sequence). The ends were cut back, 5 bases at V and 3 bases at J, with 17 bases in the middle. There are 14 residues in the CDR3. The CDR3 DNA follows: TGCAGTGCTCAACAGCTCCCTGGGCTCTACGAGCAGTACTTC. Encoded protein: CSAQQLPGLYEQYF.

This clonotype was counted once. The germline gene is not matched at one end of the junction; a read error may be the cause. The chain has TRBV6-2 or TRBV6-3 and TRBJ2-7; D gene ambiguous. CDR3 length: 12 amino acids. The germline gives CDR1 MNHEY, CDR2 SVGEGT. CDR3 protein: CASRPKFYEQYF. The CDR3, as DNA: TGTGCCAGCAGGCCAAAGTTCTACGAGCAGTACTTT.

The rearrangement links TRBV20-1 to TRBJ2-1; 12 bases align to TRBD1. The V and J ends lost 5 bases and 5 bases, in that order; junction bases with no gene match: 13. CDR3 length: 17 residues. Germline values: CDR1 DFQATT, CDR2 SNEGSKA (reference sequence). DNA for the CDR3: TGCAGTGCTCATAAATTCGGGACAGGGGGCGCAGACAATGAGCAGTTCTTC. Amino acid sequence: CSAHKFGTGGADNEQFF.

This clonotype was counted between two and nine times. The chain is built from TRBV6-1 and TRBJ2-1, with 13 bases lining up with TRBD2. The CDR3 contains 17 residues. The ends lost 5 bases at V and 4 bases at J; junction bases unmatched: 8. In germline, CDR1 is MNHNS, CDR2 SASEGT. CDR3 loop: CASSKGLAGDDYNEQFF. CDR3 in DNA: TGTGCCAGCAGTAAAGGACTAGCGGGAGACGATTACAATGAGCAGTTCTTC.

In its sample, this clonotype is medium-sized. This chain links TRBV5-1 with TRBJ2-3; 7 nucleotides align to TRBD2. With V trimmed by 4 bases and J by 6 bases, 8 bases remained unmatched. This CDR3 is built from 14 residues. The germline CDR1 and CDR2 sequences are SGHRS and YFSETQ. The CDR3 protein is CASSGGAGEDTQYF. The CDR3 nucleotides read TGCGCCAGCAGCGGCGGGGCGGGAGAGGATACGCAGTATTTT.

The rearrangement links TRBV27 to TRBJ1-3, with D unclear. The CDR3 runs 14 residues. The germline CDR1 and CDR2 sequences are MNHEY and SMNVEV (reference sequence). V was pared by 5 bases and J by 4 bases, with 12 bases between. The CDR3 reads CASSADLKGNTIYF. For the CDR3, the DNA is TGTGCCAGCAGTGCGGACCTGAAAGGAAACACCATATATTTT.

This clonotype is labeled as medium-sized. This chain connects TRBV20-1 to TRBJ2-5, with 7 bases aligning to TRBD1. J lost 4 bases, V lost 0 bases, and 14 bases had no gene match. Germline assignment: CDR1 DFQATT and CDR2 SNEGSKA (reference sequence). The CDR3 consists of 17 residues. The CDR3 DNA sequence: TGCAGTGCTAGAGATAGGCGTCGCGAAAGACAGGGAGAGACCCAGTACTTC. Amino acid sequence: CSARDRRRERQGETQYF.

Judged by abundance, this clonotype is medium-sized. The rearrangement links TRBV20-1 to TRBJ2-1; possible D gene TRBD2, 6 bases. The CDR3 sequence is 15 residues long. CDR1 is DFQATT, CDR2 SNEGSKA, per germline (reference sequence). V shed 1 base and J shed 4 bases, with 14 bases lying between them. The CDR3 DNA reads as TGCAGTGCTAGAGGCCAGCGGGTAGTATACAATGAGCAGTTCTTC. It is translated as CSARGQRVVYNEQFF.

This clonotype was counted a single time. V gene TRBV12-3 or TRBV12-4 combines with J gene TRBJ2-7, with D possibly TRBD1 on 5 matching bases. This CDR3 is 11 amino acids long. V lost 5 bases and J 6 bases, leaving 8 bases between the germline ends. The CDR3 reads CASSQGVEQYF. The CDR3 DNA is TGTGCCAGCAGTCAGGGCGTCGAGCAGTACTTC.

This clonotype is labeled as medium-sized. The genes are TRBV4-2 and TRBJ1-1, with D possibly being TRBD1 (5 bases). CDR1 is LGHNA, CDR2 YNFKEQ, per germline. V dropped 8 bases and J dropped 3 bases, with 10 bases sitting between them. The CDR3 is 12 amino acids. CDR3 sequence (DNA): TGTGCCAGCGGACATATCGACACTGAAGCTTTCTTT. Translating it yields CASGHIDTEAFF.